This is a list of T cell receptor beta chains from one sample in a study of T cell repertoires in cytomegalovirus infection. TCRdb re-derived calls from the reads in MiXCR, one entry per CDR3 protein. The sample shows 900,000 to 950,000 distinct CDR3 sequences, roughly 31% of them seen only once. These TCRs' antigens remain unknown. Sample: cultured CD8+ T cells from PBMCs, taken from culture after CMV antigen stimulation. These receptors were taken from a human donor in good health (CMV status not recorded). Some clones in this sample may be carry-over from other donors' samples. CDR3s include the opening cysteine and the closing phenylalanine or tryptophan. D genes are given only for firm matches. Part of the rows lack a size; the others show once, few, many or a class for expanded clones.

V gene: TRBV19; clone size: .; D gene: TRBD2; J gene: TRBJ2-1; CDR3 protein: CASSAVAGGLYNEQFF; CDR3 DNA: TGTGCCAGTAGTGCTGTAGCGGGGGGCCTATACAATGAGCAGTTCTTC
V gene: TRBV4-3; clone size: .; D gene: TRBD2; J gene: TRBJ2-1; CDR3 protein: CASSPTGTSGNEQFF; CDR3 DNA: TGCGCCAGCAGCCCGACTGGGACTAGCGGGAATGAGCAGTTCTTC
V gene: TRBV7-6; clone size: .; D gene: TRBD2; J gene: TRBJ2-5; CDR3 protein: CASSSGLAPPSLF; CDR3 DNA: TGTGCCAGCAGCTCGGGACTAGCCCCCCCCAGTCTCTTC
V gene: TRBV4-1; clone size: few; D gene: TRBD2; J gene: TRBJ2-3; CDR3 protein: CASSQETSGGLNTQYF; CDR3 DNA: TGCGCCAGCAGCCAAGAGACTAGCGGGGGGCTAAATACGCAGTATTTT
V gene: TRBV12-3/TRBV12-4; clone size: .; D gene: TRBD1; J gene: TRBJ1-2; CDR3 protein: CASSFSGGGYSYTF; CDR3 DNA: TGTGCCAGCAGTTTTAGCGGAGGGGGCTATAGCTACACCTTC
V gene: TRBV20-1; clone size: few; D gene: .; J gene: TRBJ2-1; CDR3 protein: CSASHPPLVGYNNEQFF; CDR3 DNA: TGCAGTGCTAGTCATCCGCCTCTAGTGGGGTACAACAATGAGCAGTTCTTC
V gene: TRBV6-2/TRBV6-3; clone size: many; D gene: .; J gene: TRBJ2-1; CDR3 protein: CASTGSSYNEQFF; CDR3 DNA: TGTGCCAGCACAGGGAGCTCCTACAATGAGCAGTTCTTC
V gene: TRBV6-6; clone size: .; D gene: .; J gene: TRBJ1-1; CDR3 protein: CASSYSGGFTEAFF; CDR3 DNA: TGTGCCAGCAGTTACTCGGGGGGTTTCACTGAAGCTTTCTTT
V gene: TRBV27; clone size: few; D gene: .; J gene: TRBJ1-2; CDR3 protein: CASSLGGAKGYTF; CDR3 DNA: TGTGCCAGCAGTTTAGGAGGGGCGAAGGGCTACACCTTC
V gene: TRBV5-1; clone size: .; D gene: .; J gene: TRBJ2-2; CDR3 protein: CASSLTSSSTGELFF; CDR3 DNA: TGCGCCAGCAGCTTGACTAGCAGTTCCACCGGGGAGCTGTTTTTT